The 10 T cell receptor beta chains in this list originate from one sample, sequenced in a study of blood T cell repertoires in COVID-19. Using immunoSEQ multiplex PCR, the repertoire was profiled, and TCRdb retains in-frame clones only, with some absent. Of approximately 150,000 clones in the sample, more than 75% are singletons; the top ten hold around 2.1%. The sequenced sample consisted of peripheral blood. The receptors were gathered from a man aged 45-65 years who had recovered from COVID-19.

The chain employs TRBV18 and TRBJ1-4, with TRBD1 as a possible D gene (5 bases). The CDR3 loop spans 13 amino acids. V was cut by 6 bases and J by 8 bases, with 13 bases left in between. Germline V lookup: CDR1 KGHSH, CDR2 LQKENI. CDR3 in amino acids: CASSQGLGEKLFF. The CDR3 coding sequence is TGTGCCAGCTCCCAGGGCTTGGGAGAAAAACTGTTTTTT.

J is TRBJ1-2 and V is TRBV20-1; D may be TRBD1 (5 bases). CDR1 DFQATT and CDR2 SNEGSKA come from the germline V gene (reference sequence). Trimming removed 0 bases from V and 7 bases from J, with 6 bases in between. The CDR3 runs to 11 residues. CDR3 sequence reads: CSARDRVGYTF. DNA of the CDR3: TGCAGTGCTAGAGACAGGGTTGGCTACACCTTC.

The chain couples TRBV20-1 to TRBJ2-5, with D maybe TRBD2 (5 bases). From germline, CDR1 is DFQATT and CDR2 SNEGSKA (reference sequence). V was pared by 7 bases and J by 5 bases, with 11 bases between. The CDR3 extends over 11 amino acids. The CDR3 DNA is TGCAGTGGCGGGCCCTCGGAGACCCAGTACTTC. Its protein product is CSGGPSETQYF.

The chain couples TRBV7-2 to TRBJ1-1; D unresolved. The CDR3 runs to 13 residues. Germline assignment: CDR1 SGHTA and CDR2 FQGNSA. Trimming left V 4 bases short and J 0 bases short, with 6 bases between. This CDR3 is CASSSRMNTEAFF. The CDR3 coding sequence is TGTGCCAGCAGCTCTAGGATGAACACTGAAGCTTTCTTT.

The chain joins TRBV6-5 to TRBJ2-7; 9 bases are shared with TRBD1. V shed 5 bases, J shed 2 bases, and the junction held 4 bases outside the gene matches. CDR3 length: 14 amino acids. CDR1 and CDR2 (germline): MNHEY, SVGAGI. The DNA for the CDR3 is TGTGCCAGCAGTCCCGACAGGGGGGCCTACGAGCAGTACTTC. As protein: CASSPDRGAYEQYF.

This rearrangement joins TRBV28 to TRBJ2-7, with 11 bases fitting TRBD2. This CDR3 contains 19 residues. With V trimmed by 4 bases and J by 1 base, 15 bases remained unmatched. Germline V gene sequence: CDR1 MDHEN, CDR2 SYDVKM. This chain's CDR3 is CASSSYILSGGVPSYEQYF. Here the CDR3 DNA reads TGTGCCAGCAGTTCCTACATCCTTAGCGGGGGGGTCCCTTCCTACGAGCAGTACTTC. Drawing the rest from reference TRBV28 and TRBJ2-7, the complete variable domain is DVKVTQSSRYLVKRTGEKVFLECVQDMDHENMFWYRQDPGLGLRLIYFSYDVKMKEKGDIPEGYSVSREKKERFSLILESASTNQTSMYLCASSSYILSGGVPSYEQYFGPGTRLTVT.

The CDR3 here is CASSRQGVNTEAFF. The CDR3 nucleotides read TGCGCCAGCAGCCGCCAGGGGGTGAACACTGAAGCTTTCTTT. The chain couples TRBV4-1 to TRBJ1-1; TRBD1 matches 7 bases. This CDR3 contains 14 residues. J gave up 0 bases and V 4 bases, and 2 bases lay outside the gene matches. Germline CDR1 reads MGHRA; CDR2 reads YSYEKL.

The chain uses TRBV5-4 and TRBJ2-7, with D maybe TRBD2 (7 bases). Trimming cost V 4 bases and J 5 bases, with 19 bases left between them. CDR1 and CDR2 (germline): SGHNT, YYREEE (reference sequence). The CDR3 is 15 amino acids. The CDR3 bases are TGTGCCAGCAGCCCAGGGGCACTAGCGTCTGACGAGCAGTACTTC. Translated, it gives CASSPGALASDEQYF.

J is TRBJ1-4 and V is TRBV18; a weak D match, TRBD1 (6 bases). Trimming left V 8 bases short and J 5 bases short, with 12 bases between. The germline V gene has CDR1 KGHSH and CDR2 LQKENI. The length of the CDR3 is 13 residues. The CDR3 here is CASGGLANEKLFF. DNA for the CDR3: TGTGCCAGCGGGGGCTTAGCGAATGAAAAACTGTTTTTT.

The V gene is TRBV14, the J gene TRBJ2-5, with 7 bases that match TRBD1. CDR3 size: 15 residues. Germline lookup yields CDR1 SGHDN and CDR2 FVKESK. J lost 7 bases, V lost 4 bases, and 12 bases had no gene match. In DNA form, the CDR3 reads TGTGCCAGCAGCCGGACCAGACAGGGTACCGGGACCCAGTACTTC. It specifies CASSRTRQGTGTQYF.